The rows below give T cell receptor beta chains drawn from one sample of a study of T cells in localized non-small cell lung cancer. Profiling relied on immunoSEQ multiplex PCR, and the TCRdb table lists in-frame clones only, not all of them. The data hold about 33,000 clones, with roughly 87% observed a single time. The sequences come from peripheral blood mononuclear cells, collected before any cancer treatment. These receptors came from a man between 40 and 75 years old with stage III lung adenocarcinoma. The CDR3 runs from the conserved cysteine through the conserved F or W. The D gene is left open where the match is weak. Rows may omit the clone size; those that give it use once, few, many or a size class.

clone_size j_call v_call d_call cdr3_aa cdr3_nt
- TRBJ2-3 TRBV28 TRBD2 CASSNLGGAHADTQYF TGTGCCAGCAGTAACCTCGGGGGGGCGCATGCAGATACGCAGTATTTT
- TRBJ1-1 TRBV19 TRBD1 CASTRGATGAISEAFF TGTGCCAGTACCCGAGGCGCGACAGGGGCGATATCTGAAGCTTTCTTT
- TRBJ2-3 TRBV7-3 - CASSSRGPEDTQYF TGTGCCAGCAGCTCGCGGGGGCCCGAAGATACGCAGTATTTT
- TRBJ2-4 TRBV28 TRBD1 CASRGQARKNIQYF TGTGCCAGCAGGGGACAGGCTAGAAAAAACATTCAGTACTTC
few TRBJ2-7 TRBV11-3 TRBD1 CASSLRGQAEQYF TGTGCCAGCAGCTTAAGGGGACAGGCCGAGCAGTACTTC
- TRBJ2-7 TRBV7-6 - CASSLDRHEQYF TGTGCCAGCAGCTTAGATCGGCACGAGCAGTACTTC
- TRBJ2-7 TRBV4-3 - CASSQDRDLSYEQYF TGCGCCAGCAGCCAAGATCGGGACCTCTCCTACGAGCAGTACTTC
few TRBJ2-1 TRBV12-5 TRBD2 CASALLPATSGGDRYYNEQFF TGTGCTAGTGCTCTACTTCCGGCGACTAGCGGCGGTGACCGTTACTACAATGAGCAGTTCTTC
- TRBJ2-3 TRBV7-2 - CASSLARTDTQYF TGTGCCAGCAGCTTAGCGCGGACAGATACGCAGTATTTT
- TRBJ2-1 TRBV14 - CASSHGGYNEQFF TGTGCCAGCAGCCACGGCGGATACAATGAGCAGTTCTTC
- TRBJ1-2 TRBV30 TRBD1 CAWSVQGARYGYTF TGTGCCTGGAGCGTACAGGGGGCTAGGTATGGCTACACCTTC
- TRBJ1-1 TRBV6-1 - CASSDQGFTEAFF TGTGCCAGCAGTGACCAGGGATTCACTGAAGCTTTCTTT
- TRBJ2-5 TRBV6-4 TRBD1 CASSEGQGSETQYF TGTGCCAGCAGTGAGGGACAGGGTTCCGAGACCCAGTACTTC
- TRBJ2-1 TRBV7-9 TRBD2 CASTREGNEQFF TGTGCCAGCACCCGGGAGGGCAATGAGCAGTTCTTC
- TRBJ2-5 TRBV2 - CASRGAGTQYF TGTGCCAGCAGGGGGGCCGGGACCCAGTACTTC
- TRBJ2-2 TRBV4-1 - CASSQGPRGELFF TGCGCCAGCAGCCAAGGGCCTCGGGGGGAGCTGTTTTTT
- TRBJ2-1 TRBV5-6 - CASSLVPHSGQGPLKQFF TGTGCCAGCAGCTTGGTGCCCCACTCGGGTCAGGGGCCCTTAAAGCAGTTCTTC
- TRBJ2-7 TRBV7-8 - CASSLRETGAPYEQYF TGTGCCAGCAGCTTAAGGGAGACCGGGGCCCCCTACGAGCAGTACTTC
- TRBJ1-4 TRBV5-8 TRBD1 CASSPGTGATNEKLFF TGTGCCAGCAGCCCGGGGACAGGGGCCACTAATGAAAAACTGTTTTTT
- TRBJ2-7 TRBV6-1 - CASGRLYEQYF TGTGCCAGCGGGAGGCTTTACGAGCAGTACTTC
- TRBJ2-2 TRBV6-5 - CASRISGSTGELFF TGTGCCAGCAGAATTTCGGGTAGCACCGGGGAGCTGTTTTTT
- TRBJ2-1 TRBV7-2 TRBD2 CASSLRRLAGGHEQFF TGTGCCAGCAGCCTCCGACGACTAGCGGGGGGCCATGAGCAGTTCTTC
- TRBJ2-7 TRBV4-3 - CASSQDGRSRYEQYF TGCGCCAGCAGCCAAGACGGGCGTTCAAGGTACGAGCAGTACTTC
- TRBJ1-2 TRBV18 TRBD1 CASSPGTDIYGYTF TGTGCCAGCTCACCCGGGACAGATATCTATGGCTACACCTTC
- TRBJ1-2 TRBV27 - CASSSFGRANYGYTF TGTGCCAGCAGTTCCTTCGGGAGAGCTAACTATGGCTACACCTTC
- TRBJ2-3 TRBV9 - CASSVEGQPTDTQYF TGTGCCAGCAGCGTAGAAGGGCAGCCCACAGATACGCAGTATTTT
- TRBJ2-4 TRBV5-1 - CASSLNFSPNIQYF TGCGCCAGCAGCTTAAACTTTTCCCCCAACATTCAGTACTTC
- TRBJ2-7 TRBV29-1 TRBD1 CSAGQGGGEQYF TGCAGCGCGGGACAGGGGGGAGGGGAGCAGTACTTC
- TRBJ2-3 TRBV18 TRBD2 CASVYIAGSGTDTQYF TGTGCCAGCGTCTATATAGCGGGGTCGGGCACAGATACGCAGTATTTT
- TRBJ1-1 TRBV6-5 - CASSYSWAVGTEAFF TGTGCCAGCAGTTACTCTTGGGCCGTCGGCACTGAAGCTTTCTTT
- TRBJ2-3 TRBV7-3 TRBD1 CASSLRQGRTDTQYF TGTGCCAGCAGCTTAAGACAGGGAAGGACAGATACGCAGTATTTT
- TRBJ2-1 TRBV7-9 - CASSSKGGYEQFF TGTGCCAGCAGCTCCAAGGGGGGTTATGAGCAGTTCTTC
- TRBJ2-3 TRBV5-1 - CASSLERGTQYF TGCGCCAGCAGCTTGGAGAGAGGTACGCAGTATTTT
- TRBJ2-5 TRBV4-3 - CASSQDWKGSQETQYF TGCGCCAGCAGCCAAGACTGGAAGGGCAGCCAAGAGACCCAGTACTTC
- TRBJ2-4 TRBV28 TRBD2 CASAGRTSGGADAKNIQYF TGTGCCAGCGCCGGTCGGACTAGCGGGGGGGCCGATGCCAAAAACATTCAGTACTTC
once TRBJ1-5 TRBV30 TRBD1 CAWSTGQYSNQPQHF TGTGCCTGGAGTACGGGACAGTATAGCAATCAGCCCCAGCATTTT
- TRBJ2-4 TRBV12-5 - CASGLELGSKNIQYF TGTGCTAGTGGTTTGGAGTTGGGGAGCAAAAACATTCAGTACTTC
- TRBJ1-2 TRBV16 - CASSQIMGGYTF TGTGCCAGCAGCCAAATTATGGGTGGCTACACCTTC
- TRBJ1-5 TRBV9 - CASSLGAAGNQPQHF TGTGCCAGCAGCTTGGGGGCAGCGGGCAATCAGCCCCAGCATTTT
- TRBJ1-1 TRBV6-6 - CASSYNAITGNTEAFF TGTGCCAGCAGTTACAACGCAATCACAGGGAACACTGAAGCTTTCTTT
- TRBJ2-5 TRBV7-2 - CASSLEPGRETQYF TGTGCCAGCAGCTTAGAGCCAGGGAGGGAGACCCAGTACTTC
- TRBJ1-4 TRBV27 - CASSLWGLNEKLFF TGTGCCAGCAGTTTATGGGGGCTGAATGAAAAACTGTTTTTT
- TRBJ2-2 TRBV5-8 - CASRETGGELFF TGTGCCAGCCGGGAGACTGGCGGGGAGCTGTTTTTT
- TRBJ2-3 TRBV19 - CASSIYSPSTDTQYF TGTGCCAGTAGTATTTACAGTCCTAGCACAGATACGCAGTATTTT
- TRBJ2-1 TRBV2 TRBD1 CASSTPAGGSYNEQFF TGTGCCAGCAGCACCCCCGCAGGGGGCAGCTACAATGAGCAGTTCTTC
- TRBJ1-5 TRBV7-6 - CASSLGGTNNQPQHF TGTGCCAGCAGCTTAGGCGGCACAAACAATCAGCCCCAGCATTTT
- TRBJ2-1 TRBV7-2 - CASSSSPVSSSYEQFF TGTGCCAGCAGCTCCTCGCCGGTTTCTAGCTCGTATGAGCAGTTCTTC
medium-sized TRBJ1-2 TRBV18 - CASSPGPVGYGYTF TGTGCCAGCTCGCCGGGTCCCGTGGGCTATGGCTACACCTTC
- TRBJ1-1 TRBV7-9 TRBD1 CASSLAGTGYDAFF TGTGCCAGCAGCTTAGCTGGGACAGGGTATGACGCTTTCTTT
- TRBJ2-7 TRBV11-2 - CASSLQGRGPYEQYF TGTGCCAGCAGCTTACAGGGGAGGGGTCCCTACGAGCAGTACTTC